A selection of T cell receptor beta chains follows, all from one sample in a study of T cells in Graves' hyperthyroidism and ophthalmopathy. TCRdb passed the multiplex PCR reads through MiXCR, listing each CDR3 protein once. The sample includes roughly 740,000 distinct CDR3 sequences, around 17% of them seen just once. The sample taken for sequencing was blood. The receptor source for this set is a man younger than 35 with Graves' hyperthyroidism. The CDR3 runs from the conserved cysteine through the conserved F or W. Fields, in order: J gene, V gene, D gene, CDR3 length, clone size, CDR3 protein, CDR3 DNA. A D gene is named only where the DNA matches it firmly. Size tells how often a clone was seen (once, few, many) or the class of an expanded clone, and some rows leave it out.

>TRBJ2-7|TRBV9|TRBD1|14|few
CASSVRDSAYEQYF
TGTGCCAGCAGCGTCCGGGACAGCGCATACGAGCAGTACTTC
>TRBJ1-5|TRBV28|TRBD1|16|many
CASSLWSAGGGQPQHF
TGTGCCAGCAGTTTATGGTCGGCAGGGGGCGGTCAGCCCCAGCATTTT
>TRBJ2-2|TRBV20-1|TRBD2|14|.
CSASTGSGVGELFF
TGCAGTGCTAGTACCGGGAGCGGGGTCGGGGAGCTGTTTTTT
>TRBJ1-5|TRBV29-1|.|13|few
CSVETGRNQPQHF
TGCAGCGTTGAAACGGGCCGCAATCAGCCCCAGCATTTT
>TRBJ2-3|TRBV5-1|TRBD2|17|few
CASSLGPGLAYTDTQYF
TGCGCCAGCAGCTTGGGGCCGGGACTAGCTTACACAGATACGCAGTATTTT
>TRBJ1-1|TRBV11-1|TRBD1|13|many
CASSSGQGYEAFF
TGTGCCAGCAGCTCTGGACAGGGGTATGAAGCTTTCTTT
>TRBJ2-2|TRBV28|TRBD2|15|.
CASSLGREVTGELFF
TGTGCCAGCAGTTTGGGTCGGGAGGTAACCGGGGAGCTGTTTTTT
>TRBJ2-3|TRBV12-5|TRBD1|17|many
CASGLVPTGATTDTQYF
TGTGCTAGTGGTTTGGTACCGACAGGGGCTACCACAGATACGCAGTATTTT
>TRBJ2-7|TRBV27|TRBD1|14|many
CASSPRQGDYEQYF
TGTGCCAGCAGTCCACGACAGGGGGACTACGAGCAGTACTTC
>TRBJ1-2|TRBV5-4|.|15|few
CASSLGRVGDYGYTF
TGTGCCAGCAGCTTGGGCAGGGTAGGGGACTATGGCTACACCTTC
>TRBJ1-5|TRBV7-8|TRBD1|15|.
CASSPRQGGHQPQHF
TGTGCCAGCAGCCCCAGACAGGGTGGCCATCAGCCCCAGCATTTT
>TRBJ2-7|TRBV18|.|13|many
CASSMGDSYEQYF
TGTGCCAGCTCGATGGGGGACTCCTACGAGCAGTACTTC
>TRBJ2-5|TRBV6-2/TRBV6-3|.|15|.
CASSYGTISGETQYF
TGTGCCAGCAGTTACGGGACAATATCAGGAGAGACCCAGTACTTC
>TRBJ2-1|TRBV7-9|TRBD1|17|many
CASSWPEVRGSNNEQFF
TGTGCCAGCAGCTGGCCTGAGGTCAGGGGGTCGAACAATGAGCAGTTCTTC
>TRBJ2-7|TRBV28|.|14|many
CASKKGPTLYEQYF
TGTGCCAGCAAGAAGGGGCCGACCCTCTACGAGCAGTACTTC
>TRBJ2-7|TRBV20-1|TRBD2|14|many
CSASWTSGTYEQYF
TGCAGTGCTAGTTGGACTAGCGGGACCTACGAGCAGTACTTC
>TRBJ2-1|TRBV11-2|TRBD2|15|many
CASSWGTSGTSEQFF
TGTGCCAGCAGCTGGGGGACTAGCGGGACCTCTGAGCAGTTCTTC
>TRBJ2-7|TRBV28|.|14|many
CASSLPWRDYEQYF
TGTGCCAGCAGTTTACCCTGGAGGGACTACGAGCAGTACTTC
>TRBJ1-1|TRBV15|.|13|.
CATSRRENTEAFF
TGTGCCACCAGCAGAAGGGAGAACACTGAAGCTTTCTTT
>TRBJ2-1|TRBV6-5|.|15|few
CASSYSLSSSVEQFF
TGTGCCAGCAGTTACTCCCTGAGTAGCTCGGTCGAGCAGTTCTTC
>TRBJ2-1|TRBV7-9|.|15|few
CASSLAPRQTGEQFF
TGTGCCAGCAGCTTAGCCCCTAGACAGACGGGTGAGCAGTTCTTC
>TRBJ2-7|TRBV12-3/TRBV12-4|TRBD2|13|many
CASSFGRAGEQYF
TGTGCCAGCAGTTTCGGGAGGGCCGGTGAGCAGTACTTC
>TRBJ1-1|TRBV24-1|.|13|.
CATSDRGDTEAFF
TGTGCCACCAGTGACCGGGGGGACACTGAAGCTTTCTTT
>TRBJ1-1|TRBV20-1|TRBD1|13|many
CSAEDRVNTEAFF
TGCAGTGCTGAGGACAGGGTGAACACTGAAGCTTTCTTT
>TRBJ1-1|TRBV28|.|13|few
CASSILGNTEAFF
TGTGCCAGCAGTATTCTAGGGAACACTGAAGCTTTCTTT
>TRBJ2-5|TRBV28|.|14|many
CASSAGGRGETQYF
TGTGCCAGCAGCGCCGGGGGCAGGGGGGAAACCCAGTACTTC
>TRBJ2-2|TRBV9|.|13|few
CASSAFGGRELFF
TGTGCCAGCAGCGCCTTTGGGGGGCGGGAGCTGTTTTTT
>TRBJ2-5|TRBV28|.|13|many
CASSPGAGKTQYF
TGTGCCAGCTCCCCCGGGGCAGGAAAGACCCAGTACTTC
>TRBJ2-1|TRBV6-1|.|12|.
CATLRGLNEQFF
TGTGCCACCCTACGGGGGCTCAATGAGCAGTTCTTC
>TRBJ2-1|TRBV6-2/TRBV6-3|TRBD2|15|.
CASSRSSGWNHEQFF
TGTGCCAGCAGTCGATCTAGCGGGTGGAACCATGAGCAGTTCTTC
>TRBJ2-1|TRBV21-1|.|22|.
CASSRAAGGATSGRSSYNEQFF
TGTGCCAGCAGCAGGGCGGCAGGGGGCGCGACTAGCGGGAGAAGCTCCTACAATGAGCAGTTCTTC
>TRBJ2-3|TRBV5-4|.|14|.
CASSFSRGGNTQYF
TGTGCCAGCAGCTTTTCCAGGGGGGGAAATACGCAGTATTTT
>TRBJ1-1|TRBV6-5|.|11|.
CASSYSGEAFF
TGTGCCAGCAGTTACTCGGGTGAAGCTTTCTTT
>TRBJ2-6|TRBV20-1|TRBD1|18|.
CSARGIRQGGSGANVLTF
TGCAGTGCTAGGGGGATCCGACAGGGTGGCTCTGGGGCCAACGTCCTGACTTTC
>TRBJ1-2|TRBV30|TRBD1|15|.
CAWSGLLGGSNGYTF
TGTGCCTGGAGTGGACTTTTAGGGGGCTCGAATGGCTACACCTTC
>TRBJ2-7|TRBV6-1|.|13|.
CASSSGSGSSQYF
TGTGCCAGCAGTTCCGGGTCCGGGAGTTCGCAGTACTTC
>TRBJ2-1|TRBV11-3|TRBD2|12|many
CASRAPGGEQFF
TGTGCCAGCAGGGCCCCGGGGGGAGAGCAGTTCTTC
>TRBJ1-5|TRBV6-1|.|13|many
CASSDSSNQPQHF
TGTGCCAGCAGCGACAGTAGCAATCAGCCCCAGCATTTT
>TRBJ1-2|TRBV28|TRBD1|15|.
CASSLTDRGLGGYTF
TGTGCCAGCAGTTTAACGGACAGGGGGCTCGGGGGCTACACCTTC